This TCR beta chain was recovered during a study of T cell responses to AZD1222 COVID-19 vaccine. Some clones are missing from TCRdb's copy, which holds only in-frame ones; the method was immunoSEQ multiplex PCR. Of 70,000 or so clones listed, approximately 82% are singletons. Remarks on this clone: Its antigen is unidentified.

Study-level findings and limits: Baseline seropositivity occurred in only a handful of AZD1222 recipients. Close to half of all spike-specific TCRs reportedly target regions of the variants that are unmutated. Clonal diversity was possibly underestimated, and the donors were mostly white British, with more females.

Analyses pooled second doses at about 4 or about 12 weeks. Sequencing was performed on peripheral blood, taken 28 days after the second AZD1222 dose. The clonotype originates from an adult who received the AZD1222 COVID-19 vaccine.

The CDR3 DNA sequence: TGTGCCAGTAGTACGGCGGGGGGGGAGACCCAGTACTTC. It yields the protein CASSTAGGETQYF. This chain connects TRBV19 to TRBJ2-5; 9 nucleotides agree with TRBD2. Germline trimming cut 4 bases from V and 5 bases from J; bases unmatched to any gene: 2. CDR3 size: 13 residues. Germline V gene sequence: CDR1 LNHDA, CDR2 SQIVND (reference sequence).